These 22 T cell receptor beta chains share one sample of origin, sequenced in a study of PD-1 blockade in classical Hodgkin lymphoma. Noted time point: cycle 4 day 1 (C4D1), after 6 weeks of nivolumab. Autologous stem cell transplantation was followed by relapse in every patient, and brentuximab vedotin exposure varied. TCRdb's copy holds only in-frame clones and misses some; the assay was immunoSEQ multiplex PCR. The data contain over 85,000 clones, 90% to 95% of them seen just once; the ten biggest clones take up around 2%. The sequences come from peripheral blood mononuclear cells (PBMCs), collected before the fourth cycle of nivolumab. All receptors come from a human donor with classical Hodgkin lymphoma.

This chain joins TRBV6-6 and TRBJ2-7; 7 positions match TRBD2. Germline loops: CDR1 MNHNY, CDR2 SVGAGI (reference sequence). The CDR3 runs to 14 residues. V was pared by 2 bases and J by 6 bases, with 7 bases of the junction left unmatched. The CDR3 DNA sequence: TGTGCCAGCAGTTACGGGGACTACCGGGGCGAGCAGTACTTC. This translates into CASSYGDYRGEQYF.

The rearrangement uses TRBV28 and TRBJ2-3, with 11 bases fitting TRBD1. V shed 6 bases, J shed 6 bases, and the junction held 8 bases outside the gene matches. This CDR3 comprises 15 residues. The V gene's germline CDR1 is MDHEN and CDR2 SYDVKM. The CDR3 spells CASRRWGQGGDTQYF. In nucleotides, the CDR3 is TGTGCCAGCAGGAGGTGGGGACAGGGGGGCGATACGCAGTATTTT. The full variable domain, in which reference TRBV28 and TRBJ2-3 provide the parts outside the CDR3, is DVKVTQSSRYLVKRTGEKVFLECVQDMDHENMFWYRQDPGLGLRLIYFSYDVKMKEKGDIPEGYSVSREKKERFSLILESASTNQTSMYLCASRRWGQGGDTQYFGPGTRLTVL.

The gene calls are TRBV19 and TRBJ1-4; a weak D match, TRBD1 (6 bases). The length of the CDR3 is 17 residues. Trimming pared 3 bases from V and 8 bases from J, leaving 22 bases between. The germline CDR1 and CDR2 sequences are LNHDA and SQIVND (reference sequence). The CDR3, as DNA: TGTGCCAGTAGTATCTCGGGGGCGACGGGGCTCGGAGAAAAACTGTTTTTT. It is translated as CASSISGATGLGEKLFF.

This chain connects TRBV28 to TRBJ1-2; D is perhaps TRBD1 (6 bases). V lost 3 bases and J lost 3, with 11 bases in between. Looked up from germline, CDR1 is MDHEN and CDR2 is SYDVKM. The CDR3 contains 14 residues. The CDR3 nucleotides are TGTGCCAGCAGTTTGGCGGGGGCGGACTATGGCTACACCTTC. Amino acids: CASSLAGADYGYTF.

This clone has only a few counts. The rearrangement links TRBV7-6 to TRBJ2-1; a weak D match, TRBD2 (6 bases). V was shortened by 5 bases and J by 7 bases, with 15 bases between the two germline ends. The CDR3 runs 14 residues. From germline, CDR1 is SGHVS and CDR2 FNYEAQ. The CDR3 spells CASSRTGRENEQFF. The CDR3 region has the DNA TGTGCCAGCAGCCGAACTGGACGGGAGAATGAGCAGTTCTTC.

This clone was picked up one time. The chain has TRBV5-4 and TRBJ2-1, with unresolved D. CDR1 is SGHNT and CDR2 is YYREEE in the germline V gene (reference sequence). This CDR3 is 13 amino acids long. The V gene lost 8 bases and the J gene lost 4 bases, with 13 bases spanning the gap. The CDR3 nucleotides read TGTGCCAGTATTGGGTCACCTTACAATGAGCAGTTCTTC. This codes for CASIGSPYNEQFF. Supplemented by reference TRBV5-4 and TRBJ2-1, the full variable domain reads ETGVTQSPTHLIKTRGQQVTLRCSSQSGHNTVSWYQQALGQGPQFIFQYYREEENGRGNFPPRFSGLQFPNYSSELNVNALELDDSALYLCASIGSPYNEQFFGPGTRLTVL.

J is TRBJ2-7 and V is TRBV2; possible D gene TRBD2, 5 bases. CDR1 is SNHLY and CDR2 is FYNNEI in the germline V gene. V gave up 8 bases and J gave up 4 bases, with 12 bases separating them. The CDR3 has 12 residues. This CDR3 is CASHRPGYEQYF. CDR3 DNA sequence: TGTGCCAGCCACCGGCCGGGGTACGAGCAGTACTTC. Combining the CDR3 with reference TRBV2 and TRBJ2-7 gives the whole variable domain EPEVTQTPSHQVTQMGQEVILRCVPISNHLYFYWYRQILGQKVEFLVSFYNNEISEKSEIFDDQFSVERPDGSNFTLKIRSTKLEDSAMYFCASHRPGYEQYFGPGTRLTVT.

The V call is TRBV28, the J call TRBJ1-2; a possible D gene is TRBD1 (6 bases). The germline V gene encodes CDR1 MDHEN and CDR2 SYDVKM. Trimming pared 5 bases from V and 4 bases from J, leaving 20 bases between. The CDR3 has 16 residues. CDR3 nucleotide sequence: TGTGCCAGCAGTGGGGGGGCGGGGACAACCGTCTATGGCTACACCTTC. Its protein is CASSGGAGTTVYGYTF.

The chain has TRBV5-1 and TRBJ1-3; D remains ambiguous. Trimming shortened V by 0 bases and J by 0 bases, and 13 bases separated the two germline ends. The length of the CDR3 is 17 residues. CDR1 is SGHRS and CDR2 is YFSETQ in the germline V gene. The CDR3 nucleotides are TGCGCCAGCAGCTTGGGGCCCCAGAAACGCTCTGGAAACACCATATATTTT. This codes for CASSLGPQKRSGNTIYF.

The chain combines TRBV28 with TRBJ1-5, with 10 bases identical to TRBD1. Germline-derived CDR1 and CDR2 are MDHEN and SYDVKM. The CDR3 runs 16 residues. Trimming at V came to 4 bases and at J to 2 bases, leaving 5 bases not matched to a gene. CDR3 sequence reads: CASSSGGTGGNQPQHF. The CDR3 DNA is TGTGCCAGCAGTTCCGGGGGGACAGGGGGCAATCAGCCCCAGCATTTT.

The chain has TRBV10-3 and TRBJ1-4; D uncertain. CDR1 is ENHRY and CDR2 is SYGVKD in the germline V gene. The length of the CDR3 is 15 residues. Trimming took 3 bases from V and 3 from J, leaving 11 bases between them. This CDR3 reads CAISDTTYPNEKLFF. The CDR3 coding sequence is TGTGCCATCAGTGACACGACCTACCCTAATGAAAAACTGTTTTTT.

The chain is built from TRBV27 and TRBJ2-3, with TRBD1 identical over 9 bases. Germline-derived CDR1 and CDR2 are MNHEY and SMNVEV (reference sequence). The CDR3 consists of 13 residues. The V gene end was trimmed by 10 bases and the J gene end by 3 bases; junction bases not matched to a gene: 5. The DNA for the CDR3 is TGTGCCACCGGCGGGACAGGGACAGATACGCAGTATTTT. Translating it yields CATGGTGTDTQYF.

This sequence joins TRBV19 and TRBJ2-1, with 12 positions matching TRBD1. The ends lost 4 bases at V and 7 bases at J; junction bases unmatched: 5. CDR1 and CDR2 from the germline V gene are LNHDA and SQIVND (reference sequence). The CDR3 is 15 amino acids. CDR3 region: CASSTRDRGLNEQFF. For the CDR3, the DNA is TGTGCCAGTAGTACCCGGGACAGGGGGCTTAATGAGCAGTTCTTC.

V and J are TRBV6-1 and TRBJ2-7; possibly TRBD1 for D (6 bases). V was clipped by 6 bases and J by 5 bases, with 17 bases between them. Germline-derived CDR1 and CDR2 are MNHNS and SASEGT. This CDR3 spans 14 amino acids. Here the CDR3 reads CASRVTGGSDEQYF. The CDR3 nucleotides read TGTGCCAGCAGGGTGACAGGTGGCAGCGACGAGCAGTACTTC.

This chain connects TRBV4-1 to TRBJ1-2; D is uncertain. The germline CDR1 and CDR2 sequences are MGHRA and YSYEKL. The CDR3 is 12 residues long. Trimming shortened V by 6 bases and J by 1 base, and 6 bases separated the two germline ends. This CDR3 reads CASREGNYGYTF. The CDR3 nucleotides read TGCGCCAGCAGGGAGGGTAACTATGGCTACACCTTC.

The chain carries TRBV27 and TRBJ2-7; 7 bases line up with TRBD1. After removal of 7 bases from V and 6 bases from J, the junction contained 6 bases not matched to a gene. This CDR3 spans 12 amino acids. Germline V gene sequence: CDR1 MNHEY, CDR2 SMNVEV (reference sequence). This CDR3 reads CASTGQVGEQYF. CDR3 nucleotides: TGTGCCAGCACCGGACAGGTCGGCGAGCAGTACTTC.

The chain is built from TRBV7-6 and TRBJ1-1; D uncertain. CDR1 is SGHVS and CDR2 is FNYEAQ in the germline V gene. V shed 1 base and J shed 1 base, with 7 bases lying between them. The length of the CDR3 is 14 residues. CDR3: CASSLVGGNTEAFF. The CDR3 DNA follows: TGTGCCAGCAGCTTAGTTGGCGGGAACACTGAAGCTTTCTTT. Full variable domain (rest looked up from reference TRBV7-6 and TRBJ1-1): GAGVSQSPRYKVTKRGQDVALRCDPISGHVSLYWYRQALGQGPEFLTYFNYEAQQDKSGLPNDRFSAERPEGSISTLTIQRTEQRDSAMYRCASSLVGGNTEAFFGQGTRLTVV.

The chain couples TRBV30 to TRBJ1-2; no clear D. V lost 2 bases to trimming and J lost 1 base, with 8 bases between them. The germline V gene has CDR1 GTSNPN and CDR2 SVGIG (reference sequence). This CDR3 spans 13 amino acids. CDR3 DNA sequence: TGTGCCTGGAGTCTGGAGGTTAACTATGGCTACACCTTC. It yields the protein CAWSLEVNYGYTF.

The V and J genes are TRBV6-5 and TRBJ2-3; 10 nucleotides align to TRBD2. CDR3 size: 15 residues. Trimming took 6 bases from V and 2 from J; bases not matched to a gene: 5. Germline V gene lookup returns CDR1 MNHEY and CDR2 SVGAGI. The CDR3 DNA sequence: TGTGCCAGCAGGCGACTAGCGGGCCTCACAGATACGCAGTATTTT. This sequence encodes CASRRLAGLTDTQYF.

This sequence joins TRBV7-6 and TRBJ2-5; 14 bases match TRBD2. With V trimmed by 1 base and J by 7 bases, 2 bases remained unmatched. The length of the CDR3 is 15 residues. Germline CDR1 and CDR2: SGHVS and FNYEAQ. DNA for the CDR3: TGTGCCAGCAGCTTAGAAGGGACTAGCGGGAGGACCCAGTACTTC. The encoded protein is CASSLEGTSGRTQYF.

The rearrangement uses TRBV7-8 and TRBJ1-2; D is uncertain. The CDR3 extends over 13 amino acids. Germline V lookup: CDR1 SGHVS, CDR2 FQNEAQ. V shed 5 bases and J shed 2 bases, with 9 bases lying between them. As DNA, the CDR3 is TGTGCCAGCAGCCTTAGTCAAAACTATGGCTACACCTTC. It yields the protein CASSLSQNYGYTF.

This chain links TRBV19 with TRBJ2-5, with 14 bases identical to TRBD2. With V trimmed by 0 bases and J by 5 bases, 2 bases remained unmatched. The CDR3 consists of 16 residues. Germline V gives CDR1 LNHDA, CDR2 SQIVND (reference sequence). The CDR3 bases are TGTGCCAGTAGTATAGAGGGACTAGCGGGAGACGAGACCCAGTACTTC. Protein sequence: CASSIEGLAGDETQYF.